These 18 T cell receptor beta chains were all obtained from the same sample, sequenced in a study of T-cell memory formation after mild COVID-19. TCRdb re-derived calls from the 5' RACE reads in MiXCR, one entry per CDR3 protein. In the table there are roughly 190,000 distinct CDR3 sequences, around 26% of which are singletons. Sequences were obtained from PBMCs or a T cell subset sorted from them (not recorded which). The source is an adult woman who had mild COVID-19 (a few samples of this study predate the infection). Cell type and time point are not known.

The genes are TRBV5-4 and TRBJ2-5, with a weak D call TRBD1 (6 bases). Per germline, CDR1 SGHNT and CDR2 YYREEE (reference sequence). This CDR3 contains 13 residues. Deletions cut 6 bases from V and 4 bases from J, with 13 bases between. CDR3 protein: CASIEQGSETQYF. In DNA form, the CDR3 reads TGTGCCAGCATCGAACAGGGCTCAGAGACCCAGTACTTC. Together with reference TRBV5-4 and TRBJ2-5, the CDR3 gives the full variable domain: ETGVTQSPTHLIKTRGQQVTLRCSSQSGHNTVSWYQQALGQGPQFIFQYYREEENGRGNFPPRFSGLQFPNYSSELNVNALELDDSALYLCASIEQGSETQYFGPGTRLLVL.

This clonotype turned up a few times. The chain employs TRBV7-9 and TRBJ2-1, with a weak D call TRBD1 (5 bases). The germline V gene encodes CDR1 SEHNR and CDR2 FQNEAQ (reference sequence). The CDR3 runs 17 residues. The V gene lost 3 bases and the J gene lost 4 bases, with 19 bases spanning the gap. CDR3 loop: CASSFRMGQTKYNEQFF. The CDR3 nucleotides are TGTGCCAGCAGCTTTCGCATGGGGCAGACAAAATACAATGAGCAGTTCTTC.

The chain combines TRBV29-1 with TRBJ2-2, with D tentatively TRBD2 (5 bases). V lost 4 bases and J lost 2, with 14 bases in between. Per the germline V gene, CDR1 is SQVTM and CDR2 is ANQGSEA. CDR3 length: 15 residues. CDR3 in amino acids: CSVVPGYINTGELFF. The CDR3 DNA reads TGCAGCGTTGTCCCGGGATATATTAACACCGGGGAGCTGTTTTTT.

At least ten counts were recorded for this clonotype. The genes are TRBV5-1 and TRBJ1-1, with 7 bases lining up with TRBD1. With 5 bases clipped from V and 8 bases from J, the junction kept 3 bases outside the gene matches. Germline assignment: CDR1 SGHRS and CDR2 YFSETQ. This CDR3 spans 11 amino acids. DNA for the CDR3: TGCGCCAGCAGAGGGGGCCGGGAAGCTTTCTTT. The encoded protein is CASRGGREAFF.

This clonotype was observed a handful of times. The chain employs TRBV12-3 or TRBV12-4 and TRBJ2-1; 7 nucleotides agree with TRBD2. This CDR3 comprises 15 residues. Trimming cost V 7 bases and J 6 bases; bases outside gene matches: 12. Here the CDR3 DNA reads TGTGCCAGCACTACGGCGGGAGATATAACCAATGAGCAGTTCTTC. Encoded protein: CASTTAGDITNEQFF.

For the CDR3, the DNA is TGTGCCAGCAGTTTAAGGAGAGACTATGGCTACACCTTC. This encodes CASSLRRDYGYTF. The rearrangement joins TRBV12-3 or TRBV12-4 to TRBJ1-2; D is unresolved. V was shortened by 2 bases and J by 3 bases, with 7 bases between the two germline ends. The CDR3 loop spans 13 amino acids.

This clonotype has a handful of counts. The chain links TRBV6-5 to TRBJ1-5; 10 positions agree with TRBD1. This CDR3 is built from 17 residues. In germline, CDR1 is MNHEY, CDR2 SVGAGI. The V and J ends lost 5 bases and 3 bases, in that order; junction bases with no gene match: 10. CDR3 coding DNA: TGTGCCAGCAGTCAGCTCCCCGGGACAGGGGACAATCAGCCCCAGCATTTT. Amino acid sequence: CASSQLPGTGDNQPQHF.

Only a few counts were recorded for this clonotype. This sequence joins TRBV19 and TRBJ2-5; 10 bases fit TRBD1. The ends lost 3 bases at V and 7 bases at J; junction bases unmatched: 8. This CDR3 spans 15 amino acids. CDR1 is LNHDA, CDR2 SQIVND, per germline (reference sequence). CDR3 nucleotides: TGTGCCAGTAGTATGGGGACAGGGGCTATAATGACCCAGTACTTC. Translating gives CASSMGTGAIMTQYF.

The V gene is TRBV7-8, the J gene TRBJ1-3; no clear D gene. The length of the CDR3 is 15 residues. V gave up 4 bases and J gave up 0 bases, with 10 bases separating them. Germline CDR1 SGHVS, CDR2 FQNEAQ. The CDR3 protein is CASSSRSYSGNTIYF. The DNA of the CDR3 is TGTGCCAGCAGCTCGAGGTCCTACTCTGGAAACACCATATATTTT.

This clonotype has just a few counts. DNA of the CDR3: TGTGCCACCTCGGGACAGGGGATAGGGGGCTACACCTTC. Translating it yields CATSGQGIGGYTF. V and J are TRBV19 and TRBJ1-2; TRBD1 matches at 10 bases. V lost 10 bases to trimming and J lost 8 bases; unmatched junction nucleotides: 10. The CDR3 loop spans 13 amino acids. Germline V gene sequence: CDR1 LNHDA, CDR2 SQIVND (reference sequence).

The chain uses TRBV7-8 and TRBJ1-5, with D hard to call. CDR3 size: 12 residues. The V and J ends lost 4 bases and 11 bases respectively, with 12 bases between them. Germline V gene lookup returns CDR1 SGHVS and CDR2 FQNEAQ. The CDR3 sequence: CASSWGDETQHF. CDR3 nucleotide sequence: TGTGCCAGCAGCTGGGGAGATGAGACCCAGCATTTT.

The chain has TRBV5-5 and TRBJ1-5; 9 nucleotides align to TRBD1. This CDR3 is built from 16 residues. The V gene's germline CDR1 is SGHKS and CDR2 YYEKEE (reference sequence). V dropped 2 bases and J dropped 4; count of bases not matched to a gene: 7. The CDR3 sequence: CASSFWTGANNQPQHF. The CDR3 DNA sequence: TGTGCCAGCAGCTTTTGGACAGGGGCAAATAATCAGCCCCAGCATTTT.

The chain has TRBV9 and TRBJ2-1; D is possibly TRBD2 (6 bases). The length of the CDR3 is 14 residues. The germline V and J ends were trimmed by 0 bases and 6 bases, with 10 bases remaining between them. Germline V lookup: CDR1 SGDLS, CDR2 YYNGEE. The CDR3 is CASSVGGGTNEQFF. CDR3 bases: TGTGCCAGCAGCGTAGGTGGGGGGACCAATGAGCAGTTCTTC.

This rearrangement joins TRBV6-5 to TRBJ2-5; D gene uncertain. V dropped 2 bases and J dropped 4 bases, with 8 bases sitting between them. The CDR3 extends over 13 amino acids. The germline CDR1 and CDR2 sequences are MNHEY and SVGAGI. CDR3 sequence reads: CASSYRIGETQYF. In DNA form, the CDR3 reads TGTGCCAGCAGTTACCGGATCGGAGAGACCCAGTACTTC.

J is TRBJ2-2 and V is TRBV5-1; no definite D call. Trimming cost V 4 bases and J 5 bases, with 9 bases left between them. The CDR3 covers 13 residues. In germline, CDR1 is SGHRS, CDR2 YFSETQ. CDR3 DNA sequence: TGCGCCAGCAGCCCCGTAAGGACCGGGGAGCTGTTTTTT. Residues: CASSPVRTGELFF.

The chain couples TRBV11-2 to TRBJ1-5, with TRBD1 matching over 8 bases. The trim removed 5 bases at V and 0 bases at J, leaving 15 bases unmatched. The CDR3 consists of 19 residues. The germline V gene has CDR1 SGHAT and CDR2 FQNNGV. CDR3 in amino acids: CASSPSFGTGFYSNQPQHF. The DNA for the CDR3 is TGTGCCAGCAGCCCTAGTTTCGGGACAGGTTTTTATAGCAATCAGCCCCAGCATTTT.

V and J are TRBV4-2 and TRBJ2-2; D unclear. V gave up 0 bases and J gave up 3 bases, with 8 bases separating them. The CDR3 is 15 residues long. Germline-derived CDR1 and CDR2 are LGHNA and YNFKEQ. Written as DNA, the CDR3 is TGTGCCAGCAGCCAAGATGGTCGGGACACCGGGGAGCTGTTTTTT. Translating gives CASSQDGRDTGELFF.

The chain is built from TRBV5-1 and TRBJ1-2, with TRBD1 as a possible D gene (5 bases). Germline V gene data show CDR1 as SGHRS and CDR2 as YFSETQ. The CDR3 spans 13 residues. The germline V and J ends were trimmed by 4 bases and 6 bases, with 13 bases remaining between them. CDR3 in DNA: TGCGCCAGCAGCATAGGCGCAGGGAATGGCTACACCTTC. It is translated as CASSIGAGNGYTF.